This T cell receptor beta chain was observed in a study of STAT5B mutations in CD4+ large granular lymphocyte leukemia. Points from the study as a whole: Roughly 27% of private leukemic clonotypes occurred rarely in other patients' non-leukemic repertoires. Higher CD4+ than CD8+ T-LGLL clonality might reflect small sample size. Patient CD4-sorted repertoires stayed more clonal than healthy ones after leukemic-clone removal.

About this clone: The antigen remains unidentified.

TCRdb's copy holds only in-frame clones and misses some; the assay was immunoSEQ multiplex PCR. The table shows about 32,000 clones, with approximately 76% occurring only once. The sequence came from a human donor in good health. Material for sequencing was CD4+ T cells from blood buffy coats.

This chain's CDR3 is CASRVTSTGQGKGNTIYF. The CDR3 DNA reads TGTGCCAGCAGAGTGACATCAACCGGACAGGGCAAAGGAAACACCATATATTTT. The J gene is TRBJ1-3, the V gene TRBV13; TRBD1 matches at 8 bases. CDR3 size: 18 residues. Germline V gives CDR1 PRHDT, CDR2 FYEKMQ (reference sequence). J was trimmed by 4 bases and V by 6 bases; bases with no gene match: 17. The variable domain in full, with the rest retrieved from reference TRBV13 and TRBJ1-3, is AAGVIQSPRHLIKEKRETATLKCYPIPRHDTVYWYQQGPGQDPQFLISFYEKMQSDKGSIPDRFSAQQFSDYHSELNMSSLELGDSALYFCASRVTSTGQGKGNTIYFGEGSWLTVV.